The next 22 T cell receptor beta chains were all read from a single sample in a study of blood T cell repertoires in COVID-19. Generated by immunoSEQ multiplex PCR, the TCRdb table keeps only in-frame clones and is missing some. The data show more than 45,000 clones, just under 85% seen once. Sample: peripheral blood. All receptors come from a human donor in a cohort sampled during active COVID-19.

Only one count was recorded for this clone. This chain joins TRBV5-4 and TRBJ1-2; 7 bases line up with TRBD1. CDR3 size: 15 residues. With 3 bases clipped from V and 5 bases from J, the junction kept 10 bases outside the gene matches. Germline V gene sequence: CDR1 SGHNT, CDR2 YYREEE (reference sequence). CDR3 in amino acids: CASSSPDRSKYGYTF. DNA of the CDR3: TGTGCCAGCAGCTCCCCGGACAGGTCGAAGTATGGCTACACCTTC.

The table lists this clone with a count of one. V and J are TRBV2 and TRBJ2-5; D may be TRBD1 (6 bases). Germline V CDR1 and CDR2: SNHLY, FYNNEI. V lost 1 base and J lost 2, with 8 bases in between. The CDR3 consists of 14 residues. CDR3 sequence: CASSEGTVQETQYF. The CDR3 DNA follows: TGTGCCAGCAGTGAAGGGACAGTTCAAGAGACCCAGTACTTC.

The chain carries TRBV28 and TRBJ2-1, with 11 positions matching TRBD2. The length of the CDR3 is 16 residues. V dropped 1 base and J dropped 3; count of bases not matched to a gene: 2. Germline values: CDR1 MDHEN, CDR2 SYDVKM. CDR3 DNA sequence: TGTGCCAGCAGTTTATTCCTAGCGGGAGGCTACAATGAGCAGTTCTTC. This encodes CASSLFLAGGYNEQFF. Supplemented by reference TRBV28 and TRBJ2-1, the full variable domain reads DVKVTQSSRYLVKRTGEKVFLECVQDMDHENMFWYRQDPGLGLRLIYFSYDVKMKEKGDIPEGYSVSREKKERFSLILESASTNQTSMYLCASSLFLAGGYNEQFFGPGTRLTVL.

The chain carries TRBV11-2 and TRBJ1-1; D is uncertain. V lost 2 bases, J lost 0 bases, and 10 bases lay in between. Germline V gives CDR1 SGHAT, CDR2 FQNNGV. The length of the CDR3 is 15 residues. CDR3 in DNA: TGTGCCAGCAGCTTACGTGGAGGCTTGAACACTGAAGCTTTCTTT. Its translation: CASSLRGGLNTEAFF.

The chain uses TRBV30 and TRBJ1-5; D remains ambiguous. Germline V gene sequence: CDR1 GTSNPN, CDR2 SVGIG (reference sequence). CDR3 length: 13 residues. Trimming cost V 2 bases and J 7 bases, with 12 bases left between them. CDR3 residues: CAWSRGDNQPQHF. CDR3 bases: TGTGCCTGGAGTCGGGGTGATAACCAGCCCCAGCATTTT.

This clone was seen a handful of times. The genes are TRBV6-4 and TRBJ1-3, with D uncertain. The CDR3 has 15 amino acids. Germline loops: CDR1 MRHNA, CDR2 SNTAGT. V shed 2 bases and J shed 0 bases, with 8 bases lying between them. CDR3 amino acids: CASSDGRLSGNTIYF. The CDR3 DNA reads TGTGCCAGCAGTGACGGCCGACTCTCTGGAAACACCATATATTTT.

The rearrangement uses TRBV18 and TRBJ2-5, with a possible D match to TRBD1 (6 bases). Germline V lookup: CDR1 KGHSH, CDR2 LQKENI. V dropped 6 bases and J dropped 1 base, with 15 bases sitting between them. The CDR3 consists of 15 residues. The CDR3: CASSAQGGFQETQYF. The CDR3 DNA is TGTGCCAGCTCGGCACAGGGTGGGTTCCAAGAGACCCAGTACTTC. Full variable domain (rest looked up from reference TRBV18 and TRBJ2-5): NAGVMQNPRHLVRRRGQEARLRCSPMKGHSHVYWYRQLPEEGLKFMVYLQKENIIDESGMPKERFSAEFPKEGPSILRIQQVVRGDSAAYFCASSAQGGFQETQYFGPGTRLLVL.

This clone came up a few times. The rearrangement joins TRBV6-5 to TRBJ1-5, with D perhaps matching TRBD1 (6 bases). CDR1 is MNHEY and CDR2 is SVGAGI in the germline V gene. The CDR3 is made up of 12 amino acids. V was pared by 4 bases and J by 6 bases, with 7 bases between. CDR3 residues: CASSFRGQPQHF. CDR3 sequence (DNA): TGTGCCAGCAGTTTCAGGGGTCAGCCCCAGCATTTT.

This rearrangement joins TRBV4-1 to TRBJ2-7, with D perhaps matching TRBD1 (5 bases). Germline V gene lookup returns CDR1 MGHRA and CDR2 YSYEKL. This CDR3 region has 16 residues. Trimming removed 0 bases from V and 6 bases from J, with 18 bases in between. The CDR3 nucleotides read TGCGCCAGCAGCCAAGATACAACAGGTTCCAGGCGCGAGCAGTACTTC. Translated: CASSQDTTGSRREQYF.

In DNA, the CDR3 is TGCAGCGTTCGTGCCCCCGGTCCTGACAGGGGGGTTGGCTACACCTTC. Protein sequence: CSVRAPGPDRGVGYTF. The V call is TRBV29-1, the J call TRBJ1-2; 9 bases line up with TRBD1. The ends lost 5 bases at V and 7 bases at J; junction bases unmatched: 17. Germline V lookup: CDR1 SQVTM, CDR2 ANQGSEA. The CDR3 covers 16 residues.

The V and J genes are TRBV21-1 and TRBJ2-3; TRBD2 is taken as the D call from the table, unchecked against the DNA. TRBV21-1 is reported as a pseudogene. The CDR3 runs to 18 residues. CDR3 in DNA: TGTGCCAGCAGCATCGGGACTAGCGGGAGGCCCGCGGCAGATACGCAGTATTTT. Residues: CASSIGTSGRPAADTQYF.

The V and J genes are TRBV18 and TRBJ2-1; a possible D gene is TRBD2 (5 bases). The CDR3 covers 15 residues. The V gene's germline CDR1 is KGHSH and CDR2 LQKENI. Between the trimmed V and J ends, which lost 6 bases and 5 bases, there was a span of 17 bases. In DNA, the CDR3 is TGTGCCAGCTCCTTGGTGGGAGCAACCAACAATGAGCAGTTCTTC. Encoded protein: CASSLVGATNNEQFF.

This clone has just one count. As DNA, the CDR3 is TGTGCCAGCAGCTTGTTGCCAGAAGGAAACACCATATATTTT. Its protein is CASSLLPEGNTIYF. The chain links TRBV5-6 to TRBJ1-3; D remains ambiguous. With 1 base removed from V and 4 bases from J, the gap between germline ends came to 9 bases. The germline gives CDR1 SGHDT, CDR2 YYEEEE. The CDR3 has 14 residues.

In nucleotides, the CDR3 is TGTGCCAGCAGCTTCGGCCAGGCTGAGCAGTTCTTC. Protein: CASSFGQAEQFF. V is TRBV11-3 and J is TRBJ2-1; D is undetermined. The CDR3 runs 12 residues. Trimming removed 3 bases at V and 9 bases at J, with 9 bases between. Germline V gene lookup returns CDR1 SGHNT and CDR2 YENEEA.

The J gene is TRBJ2-7, the V gene TRBV5-6; D is possibly TRBD2 (5 bases). Per germline, CDR1 SGHDT and CDR2 YYEEEE. This CDR3 is built from 14 residues. The germline V and J ends were trimmed by 0 bases and 1 base, with 8 bases remaining between them. In nucleotides, the CDR3 is TGTGCCAGCAGCTTGGTCGCGGGTTCCTACGAGCAGTACTTC. The encoded protein is CASSLVAGSYEQYF. Full variable domain (missing parts from reference TRBV5-6 and TRBJ2-7): DAGVTQSPTHLIKTRGQQVTLRCSPKSGHDTVSWYQQALGQGPQFIFQYYEEEERQRGNFPDRFSGHQFPNYSSELNVNALLLGDSALYLCASSLVAGSYEQYFGPGTRLTVT.

The V and J genes are TRBV6-6 and TRBJ1-1; TRBD1 might be the D (6 bases). Germline V CDR1 and CDR2: MNHNY, SVGAGI (reference sequence). The CDR3 is 13 amino acids. Between the trimmed V and J ends, which lost 6 bases and 1 base, there was a span of 9 bases. The CDR3 sequence is CASRDRTNTEAFF. The CDR3 bases are TGTGCCAGCAGGGACAGAACGAACACTGAAGCTTTCTTT.

The J gene is TRBJ2-1, the V gene TRBV4-1; 8 positions match TRBD2. The CDR3 runs 16 residues. Germline CDR1 and CDR2: MGHRA and YSYEKL. Trimming took 1 base from V and 8 from J; bases not matched to a gene: 10. CDR3 sequence (DNA): TGCGCCAGCAGCCAAGGGGTCGGGAGGGCCCGGGATGAGCAGTTCTTC. It yields the protein CASSQGVGRARDEQFF.

This clone was seen a few times. V and J are TRBV19 and TRBJ1-5; D remains ambiguous. V lost 3 bases and J 0 bases, leaving 12 bases between the germline ends. CDR3 length: 16 residues. The germline gives CDR1 LNHDA, CDR2 SQIVND (reference sequence). The CDR3 DNA follows: TGTGCCAGTAGTATCGCCAGGATGTATAGCAATCAGCCCCAGCATTTT. The encoded protein is CASSIARMYSNQPQHF.

This sequence joins TRBV24-1 and TRBJ2-7; D is unclear. Between the trimmed V and J ends, which lost 2 bases and 3 bases, there was a span of 7 bases. The CDR3 is made up of 13 amino acids. In germline, CDR1 is KGHDR, CDR2 SFDVKD. The CDR3 protein is CATSDSAHYEQYF. The CDR3 DNA follows: TGTGCCACCAGTGATTCCGCACACTACGAGCAGTACTTC.

This clone was counted a single time. Written as DNA, the CDR3 is TGCAGCGTTGCCCCTGAAGCGGGGGGGACAGGGACCCAGTACTTC. It translates to CSVAPEAGGTGTQYF. The rearrangement uses TRBV29-1 and TRBJ2-5; TRBD2 matches 10 bases. The CDR3 extends over 15 amino acids. Per germline, CDR1 SQVTM and CDR2 ANQGSEA. V trimming: 4 bases; J trimming: 7 bases; junction bases outside the gene matches: 12.

J is TRBJ2-5 and V is TRBV7-3; 10 nucleotides align to TRBD1. Trimming cost V 6 bases and J 5 bases; bases outside gene matches: 3. Germline loops: CDR1 SGHTA, CDR2 FQGTGA. There are 13 residues in the CDR3. In nucleotides, the CDR3 is TGTGCCAGCAGTGAGACAGGGGGCGAGACCCAGTACTTC. It yields the protein CASSETGGETQYF.

This clone occurred once. This rearrangement joins TRBV7-9 to TRBJ2-1, with unresolved D. Germline assignment: CDR1 SEHNR and CDR2 FQNEAQ (reference sequence). The CDR3 loop spans 15 amino acids. Trimming stripped 2 bases from V and 0 bases from J, with 8 bases between. The CDR3 sequence: CASSLTGSSYNEQFF. CDR3 sequence (DNA): TGTGCCAGCAGCTTAACGGGTTCCTCCTACAATGAGCAGTTCTTC.